These T cell receptor beta chains were read from a single sample in a study of blood T cell repertoires in COVID-19. The data were produced by immunoSEQ multiplex PCR, yet TCRdb's version contains in-frame clones alone and is incomplete. The sample consists of some 97,000 clones, roughly nine tenths of them appearing once. Sequencing was done on a sample of peripheral blood. Receptors originate from a man in his sixties with acute or convalescent COVID-19. CDR3s include the opening cysteine and the closing phenylalanine or tryptophan. The D gene is left open where the match is weak. Clone sizes are given selectively: once, few, many, or a class where the clone is expanded.

V: TRBV30; size: .; J: TRBJ1-5; D: .; DNA: TGTGCCTGGAGTAATTCAGGGTCCCAGCCCCAGCATTTT; CDR3: CAWSNSGSQPQHF
V: TRBV6-5; size: .; J: TRBJ1-3; D: .; DNA: TGTGCCAGCACTCGGGAGAGCTCTGGAAACACCATATATTTT; CDR3: CASTRESSGNTIYF
V: TRBV5-1; size: .; J: TRBJ1-6; D: .; DNA: TGCGCCAGCAGCCTCGACAACTCCTATAATTCACCCCTCCACTTT; CDR3: CASSLDNSYNSPLHF
V: TRBV29-1; size: few; J: TRBJ1-1; D: TRBD1; DNA: TGCAGCGCCGAAAGGACAGGGGAGAACACTGAAGCTTTCTTT; CDR3: CSAERTGENTEAFF
V: TRBV4-1; size: .; J: TRBJ1-5; D: TRBD1; DNA: TGCGCCAGCAGCCAAGACCAGGGGGAGAGGCCCCAGCATTTT; CDR3: CASSQDQGERPQHF
V: TRBV5-1; size: .; J: TRBJ2-5; D: TRBD1; DNA: TGCGCCAGCAGCTTGGCCGGCGGAGGGACAGGGGGGCGAGAGACCCAGTACTTC; CDR3: CASSLAGGGTGGRETQYF
V: TRBV10-3; size: .; J: TRBJ1-1; D: TRBD1; DNA: TGTGCCATCAGATTGGACAGGGAGGGTCACACTGAAGCTTTCTTT; CDR3: CAIRLDREGHTEAFF
V: TRBV10-3; size: .; J: TRBJ1-2; D: .; DNA: TGTGCCATCACCCAAGGGGGTTATGGCTACACCTTC; CDR3: CAITQGGYGYTF
V: TRBV25-1; size: .; J: TRBJ1-6; D: TRBD1; DNA: TGTGCCAGCAGTCAATTAGGTGGACAGGGTAATTCACCCCTCCACTTT; CDR3: CASSQLGGQGNSPLHF
V: TRBV5-1; size: .; J: TRBJ2-3; D: .; DNA: TGCGCCAGCAGGAGTCAGCGAGCGAGCACAGATACGCAGTATTTT; CDR3: CASRSQRASTDTQYF
V: TRBV2; size: .; J: TRBJ2-5; D: TRBD2; DNA: TGTGCCAGCAAGCGGGGGCACCAAGAGACCCAGTACTTC; CDR3: CASKRGHQETQYF
V: TRBV2; size: .; J: TRBJ1-1; D: TRBD1; DNA: TGTGCCAGCCGGCCGGGGACAGAAAACACTGAAGCTTTCTTT; CDR3: CASRPGTENTEAFF
V: TRBV29-1; size: .; J: TRBJ1-2; D: .; DNA: TGCAGCGTTCTCAGGAGCCCGGGGGGCTACACCTTC; CDR3: CSVLRSPGGYTF
V: TRBV7-2; size: .; J: TRBJ1-1; D: .; DNA: TGTGCCAGCAGCTTAGTAGGGGGATCTAACACTGAAGCTTTCTTT; CDR3: CASSLVGGSNTEAFF
V: TRBV3-1/TRBV3-2; size: once; J: TRBJ1-1; D: .; DNA: TGTGCCAGCAGCCGTCAAGGGGGAAAGAGCACTGAAGCTTTCTTT; CDR3: CASSRQGGKSTEAFF
V: TRBV5-6; size: .; J: TRBJ2-7; D: .; DNA: TGTGCCAGCAGCTCTACCTACGCCTACGAGCAGTACTTC; CDR3: CASSSTYAYEQYF
V: TRBV7-2; size: .; J: TRBJ1-4; D: .; DNA: TGTGCCAGCAGCCCGTCGGTTTCTCATTATGAAAAACTGTTTTTT; CDR3: CASSPSVSHYEKLFF
V: TRBV13; size: .; J: TRBJ2-3; D: TRBD1; DNA: TGTGCCAGCAGCCGGGTAGGGGCAGGGGGACGAGGCACAGATACGCAGTATTTT; CDR3: CASSRVGAGGRGTDTQYF
V: TRBV5-4; size: .; J: TRBJ2-3; D: .; DNA: TGTGCCAGCAGCTTGGCGACAGCTCTAGGCACAGATACGCAGTATTTT; CDR3: CASSLATALGTDTQYF
V: TRBV11-2; size: .; J: TRBJ2-3; D: .; DNA: TGTGCCAGCAGCTTAGCGGGCACAGATACGCAGTATTTT; CDR3: CASSLAGTDTQYF
V: TRBV19; size: .; J: TRBJ1-1; D: TRBD1; DNA: TGTGCCAGTAGGAGGGACAGAAACACTGAAGCTTTCTTT; CDR3: CASRRDRNTEAFF
V: TRBV2; size: few; J: TRBJ1-2; D: .; DNA: TGTGCCAGCAGGCAGGGTATACATGGCTACACCTTC; CDR3: CASRQGIHGYTF
V: TRBV6-5; size: .; J: TRBJ1-1; D: .; DNA: TGTGCCAGCAGTTACTCTAGTCACACTGAAGCTTTCTTT; CDR3: CASSYSSHTEAFF
V: TRBV4-2; size: .; J: TRBJ1-1; D: .; DNA: TGTGCCAGCAGCCGGACTTCGGCTGAGCGGACTGAAGCTTTCTTT; CDR3: CASSRTSAERTEAFF
V: TRBV6-1; size: .; J: TRBJ1-2; D: .; DNA: TGTGCCAGCAGTGAACGGAGGGTCGACCCTCTCGGTGGCTACACCTTC; CDR3: CASSERRVDPLGGYTF
V: TRBV6-5; size: .; J: TRBJ1-3; D: .; DNA: TGTGCCAGCAGTTACTCGTCACAAACGCCTGGAAACACCATATATTTT; CDR3: CASSYSSQTPGNTIYF
V: TRBV15; size: .; J: TRBJ2-2; D: TRBD2; DNA: TGTGCCACCAGCAATCCTAGCGGGGGAACCGGGGAGCTGTTTTTT; CDR3: CATSNPSGGTGELFF
V: TRBV18; size: .; J: TRBJ1-2; D: TRBD1; DNA: TGTGCCAGCTCTTCGGGGTCCTTAGACAGGGAGTATGGCTACACCTTC; CDR3: CASSSGSLDREYGYTF
V: TRBV29-1; size: .; J: TRBJ1-2; D: .; DNA: TGCAGCGTTGCCACAAACCAGGGGAGTCGTGTCTATGGCTACACCTTC; CDR3: CSVATNQGSRVYGYTF
V: TRBV7-9; size: .; J: TRBJ2-3; D: TRBD2; DNA: TGTGCCAGCAGCCGGCTAGGACTAGCGGGGAGGTATACAGATACGCAGTATTTT; CDR3: CASSRLGLAGRYTDTQYF
V: TRBV29-1; size: .; J: TRBJ1-2; D: .; DNA: TGCAGCGTTGAAGATAGCGGGACGGGGAGCTATGGCTACACCTTC; CDR3: CSVEDSGTGSYGYTF
V: TRBV30; size: .; J: TRBJ1-5; D: .; DNA: TGTGCCTGGGCAGGGGACGGTGCGCCCCAGCATTTT; CDR3: CAWAGDGAPQHF
V: TRBV29-1; size: .; J: TRBJ1-2; D: .; DNA: TGCAGCGTTATGGGGGGAAGGTTCTATGGCTACACCTTC; CDR3: CSVMGGRFYGYTF
V: TRBV5-1; size: .; J: TRBJ2-5; D: .; DNA: TGCGCCAGCAGCTTCCCCCCCTGGGGGGAAGAGACCCAGTACTTC; CDR3: CASSFPPWGEETQYF
V: TRBV29-1; size: .; J: TRBJ1-1; D: .; DNA: TGCAGCGTTGAAGGCCCGGGACAACAGAACACTGAAGCTTTCTTT; CDR3: CSVEGPGQQNTEAFF
V: TRBV19; size: .; J: TRBJ1-4; D: .; DNA: TGTGCCAGTAGTACGCTTGGCCGGGCAACTAATGAAAAACTGTTTTTT; CDR3: CASSTLGRATNEKLFF
V: TRBV24-1; size: .; J: TRBJ1-5; D: TRBD1; DNA: TGTGCCACCAGTGATTCCCCGGACAGGTTT; CDR3: CATSDSPDRF
V: TRBV11-3; size: once; J: TRBJ2-3; D: .; DNA: TGTGCCAGCAGCCAAACCGATACAGTGGATACGCAGTATTTT; CDR3: CASSQTDTVDTQYF
V: TRBV7-9; size: .; J: TRBJ2-1; D: .; DNA: TGTGCCAGCAGCTTAGACCGGGGTTGGGAGTTCTTC; CDR3: CASSLDRGWEFF